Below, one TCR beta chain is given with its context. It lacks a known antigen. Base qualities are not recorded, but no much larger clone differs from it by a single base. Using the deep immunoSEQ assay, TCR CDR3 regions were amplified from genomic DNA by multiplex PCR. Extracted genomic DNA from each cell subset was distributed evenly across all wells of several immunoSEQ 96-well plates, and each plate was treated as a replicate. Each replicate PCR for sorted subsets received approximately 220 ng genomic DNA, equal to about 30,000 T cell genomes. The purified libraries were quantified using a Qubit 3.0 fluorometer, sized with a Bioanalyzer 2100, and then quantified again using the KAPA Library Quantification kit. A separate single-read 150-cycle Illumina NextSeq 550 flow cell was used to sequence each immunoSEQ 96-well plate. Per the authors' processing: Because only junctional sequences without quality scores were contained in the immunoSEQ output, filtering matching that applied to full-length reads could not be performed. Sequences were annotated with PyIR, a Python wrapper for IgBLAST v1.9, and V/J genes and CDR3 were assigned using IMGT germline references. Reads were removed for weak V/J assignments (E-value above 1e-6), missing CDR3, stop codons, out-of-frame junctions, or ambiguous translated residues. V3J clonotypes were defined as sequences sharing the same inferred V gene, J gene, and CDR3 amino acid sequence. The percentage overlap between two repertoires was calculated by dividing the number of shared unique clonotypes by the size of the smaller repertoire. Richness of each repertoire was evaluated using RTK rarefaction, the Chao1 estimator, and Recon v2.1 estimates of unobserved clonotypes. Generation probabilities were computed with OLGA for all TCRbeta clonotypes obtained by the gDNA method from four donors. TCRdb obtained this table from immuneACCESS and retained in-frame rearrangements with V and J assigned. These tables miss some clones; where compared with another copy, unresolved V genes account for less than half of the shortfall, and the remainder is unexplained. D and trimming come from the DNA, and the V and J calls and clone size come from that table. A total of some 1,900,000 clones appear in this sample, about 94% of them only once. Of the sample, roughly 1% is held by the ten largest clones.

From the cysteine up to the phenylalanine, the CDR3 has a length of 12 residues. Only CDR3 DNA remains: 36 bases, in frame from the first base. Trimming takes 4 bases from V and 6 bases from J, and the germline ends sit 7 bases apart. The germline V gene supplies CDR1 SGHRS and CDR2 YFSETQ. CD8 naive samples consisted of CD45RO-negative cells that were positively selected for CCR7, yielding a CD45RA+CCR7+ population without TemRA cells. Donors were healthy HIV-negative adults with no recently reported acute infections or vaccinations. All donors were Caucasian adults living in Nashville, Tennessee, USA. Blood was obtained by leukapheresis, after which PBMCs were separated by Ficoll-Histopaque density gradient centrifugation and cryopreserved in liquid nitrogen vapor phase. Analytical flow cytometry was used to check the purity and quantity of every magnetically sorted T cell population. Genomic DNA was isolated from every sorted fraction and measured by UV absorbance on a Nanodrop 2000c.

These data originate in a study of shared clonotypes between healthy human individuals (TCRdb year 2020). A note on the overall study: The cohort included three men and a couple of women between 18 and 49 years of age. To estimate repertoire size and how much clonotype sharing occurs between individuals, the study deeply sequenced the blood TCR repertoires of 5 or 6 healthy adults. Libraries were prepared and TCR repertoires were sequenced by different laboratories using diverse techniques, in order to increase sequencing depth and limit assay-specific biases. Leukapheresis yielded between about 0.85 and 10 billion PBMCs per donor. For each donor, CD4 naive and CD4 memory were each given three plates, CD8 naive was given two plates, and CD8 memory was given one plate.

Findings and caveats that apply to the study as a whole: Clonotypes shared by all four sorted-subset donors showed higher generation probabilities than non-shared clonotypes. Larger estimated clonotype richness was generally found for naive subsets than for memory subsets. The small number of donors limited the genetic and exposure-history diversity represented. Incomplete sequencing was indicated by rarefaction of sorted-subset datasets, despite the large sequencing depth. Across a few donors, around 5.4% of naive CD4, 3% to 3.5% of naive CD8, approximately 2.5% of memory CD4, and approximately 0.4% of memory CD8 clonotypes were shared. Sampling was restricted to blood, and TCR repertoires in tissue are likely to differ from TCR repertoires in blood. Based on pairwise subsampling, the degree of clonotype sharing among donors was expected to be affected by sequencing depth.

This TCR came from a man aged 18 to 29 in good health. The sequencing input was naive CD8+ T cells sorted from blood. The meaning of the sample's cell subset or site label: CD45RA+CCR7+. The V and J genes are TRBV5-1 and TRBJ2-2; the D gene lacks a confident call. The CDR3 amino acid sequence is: CASSPDAGELFF. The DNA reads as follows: TGCGCCAGCAGCCCGGACGCCGGGGAGCTGTTTTTT.